The 11 T cell receptor beta chains presented below share a single source sample, sequenced in a study of identical twins. TCRdb itself ran the 5' RACE reads through MiXCR, one entry per CDR3 protein. The data show 700,000 to 950,000 distinct CDR3 sequences, approximately 13% seen once. This sample also belongs to another study, concerning yellow fever vaccine responses in identical twins.

The sequenced sample consisted of PBMCs. The origin of the receptors is a woman aged 18 to 35 in good health.

This clonotype was observed many times. This chain connects TRBV7-8 to TRBJ2-1; TRBD2 matches 14 bases. The CDR3 is 16 amino acids. The germline gives CDR1 SGHVS, CDR2 FQNEAQ. V shed 1 base and J 8 bases; nucleotides not matched to a gene: 4. The CDR3 coding sequence is TGTGCCAGCAGCTTAGTAGGGACTAGCGGGAGAGATGAGCAGTTCTTC. As protein: CASSLVGTSGRDEQFF.

Many counts were recorded for this clonotype. The chain links TRBV28 to TRBJ2-3; possibly TRBD2 for D (6 bases). Trimming removed 5 bases from V and 2 bases from J, with 11 bases in between. The germline V gene encodes CDR1 MDHEN and CDR2 SYDVKM. The CDR3 length is 14 residues. CDR3: CASSPSGDTDTQYF. The CDR3 DNA reads TGTGCCAGCAGTCCCTCGGGGGACACAGATACGCAGTATTTT.

This clonotype was observed a handful of times. The V call is TRBV5-1, the J call TRBJ2-4, with 9 bases lining up with TRBD1. The CDR3 has 14 amino acids. Germline loops: CDR1 SGHRS, CDR2 YFSETQ. After removal of 3 bases from V and 8 bases from J, the junction contained 6 bases not matched to a gene. The CDR3 nucleotides read TGCGCCAGCAGCTCGGGACAGGGTGCGGACATTCAGTACTTC. It is translated as CASSSGQGADIQYF. Using reference TRBV5-1 and TRBJ2-4 for the parts outside the CDR3, the full variable domain is KAGVTQTPRYLIKTRGQQVTLSCSPISGHRSVSWYQQTPGQGLQFLFEYFSETQRNKGNFPGRFSGRQFSNSRSEMNVSTLELGDSALYLCASSSGQGADIQYFGAGTRLSVL.

This clonotype was detected only a few times. The rearrangement links TRBV21-1 to TRBJ2-7; TRBD1 is the table's D call, not checked against the DNA. TRBV21-1 corresponds to a pseudogene. The CDR3 has 16 amino acids. CDR3: CASSTGGQGKPYEQYF. The DNA for the CDR3 is TGTGCCAGCAGCACCGGGGGACAGGGGAAGCCCTACGAGCAGTACTTC.

The V and J genes are TRBV12-3 or TRBV12-4 and TRBJ2-1, with 13 nucleotides matching TRBD2. Trimming at V came to 6 bases and at J to 8 bases, leaving 10 bases not matched to a gene. This CDR3 is 16 amino acids long. CDR3 protein: CASSPPRTSGRYEQFF. The CDR3 bases are TGTGCCAGCAGCCCTCCCCGGACTAGCGGGAGATATGAGCAGTTCTTC.

The V and J genes are TRBV2 and TRBJ1-1; 8 bases map to TRBD1. The CDR3 has 18 amino acids. V gave up 6 bases and J gave up 0 bases; unmatched junction bases: 15. Germline V CDR1 and CDR2: SNHLY, FYNNEI. The CDR3 loop is CASRLGQGRGGMNTEAFF. The CDR3 DNA is TGTGCCAGCAGGCTTGGACAGGGTAGGGGCGGTATGAACACTGAAGCTTTCTTT.

This clonotype was counted between two and nine times. The chain links TRBV5-1 to TRBJ2-6; D tentatively fits TRBD1 or TRBD2 (6 bases each). Germline assignment: CDR1 SGHRS and CDR2 YFSETQ. The CDR3 runs to 14 residues. With 7 bases removed from V and 3 bases from J, the gap between germline ends came to 11 bases. CDR3 nucleotides: TGCGCCAGCGAGGGGGGCCGTGGGGCCAACGTCCTGACTTTC. Translation: CASEGGRGANVLTF.

There are many counts of this clonotype. V is TRBV5-1 and J is TRBJ1-1; D is uncertain. The germline V and J ends were trimmed by 5 bases and 0 bases, with 14 bases remaining between them. The CDR3 runs to 15 residues. The germline gives CDR1 SGHRS, CDR2 YFSETQ. The CDR3 coding sequence is TGCGCCAGCAGAAGCGTCCGCAGCATGAACACTGAAGCTTTCTTT. Translating it yields CASRSVRSMNTEAFF. Filled out from reference TRBV5-1 and TRBJ1-1, the complete variable domain reads KAGVTQTPRYLIKTRGQQVTLSCSPISGHRSVSWYQQTPGQGLQFLFEYFSETQRNKGNFPGRFSGRQFSNSRSEMNVSTLELGDSALYLCASRSVRSMNTEAFFGQGTRLTVV.

The chain carries TRBV11-1 and TRBJ2-1, with D perhaps matching TRBD1 or TRBD2 (6 bases each). V was pared by 1 base and J by 4 bases, with 20 bases between. Looked up from germline, CDR1 is SGHAT and CDR2 is FQDESV (reference sequence). This CDR3 has 18 residues. The CDR3 coding sequence is TGTGCCAGCAGCTTAGATATGGGGGGCGCCGGAATTTACAATGAGCAGTTCTTC. It yields the protein CASSLDMGGAGIYNEQFF.

The rearrangement uses TRBV9 and TRBJ2-3; 7 bases are a match to TRBD1. Germline loops: CDR1 SGDLS, CDR2 YYNGEE. This CDR3 spans 15 amino acids. The trim removed 4 bases at V and 2 bases at J, leaving 7 bases unmatched. The CDR3 protein is CASSYRQGHTDTQYF. The CDR3 nucleotides are TGTGCCAGCAGCTACCGACAGGGTCACACAGATACGCAGTATTTT.

The CDR3 DNA reads as TGCGCCAGCAAGGACATCGTTAGCACAGATACGCAGTATTTT. As protein: CASKDIVSTDTQYF. The chain employs TRBV5-1 and TRBJ2-3; tentatively, D is TRBD1 (5 bases). Trimming took off 6 bases at V and 0 bases at J, with 11 bases between the two ends. The CDR3 has 14 amino acids. Germline V gene lookup returns CDR1 SGHRS and CDR2 YFSETQ.